The rows below give T cell receptor beta chains drawn from one sample of a study of blood T cell repertoires in COVID-19. Some clones are missing from TCRdb's copy, which holds only in-frame ones; the method was immunoSEQ multiplex PCR. Here the sample spans 150,000 to 200,000 clones, roughly 90% being singletons. Sequenced sample: PBMCs or T cells enriched from blood (not recorded which). These TCRs come from a woman in her forties or fifties who had recovered from COVID-19. The CDR3 runs from the conserved cysteine through the conserved F or W. Fields, in order: clone size, V gene, D gene, J gene, CDR3 DNA, CDR3 protein. D genes are given only for firm matches. For some rows the clone size is stated as once, few or many, or as a class when expanded; others skip it.

-	TRBV7-9	-	TRBJ1-1	TGTGCCAGCAGCTTGATAGGGAGCGGGACTGAAGCTTTCTTT	CASSLIGSGTEAFF
-	TRBV6-5	TRBD1	TRBJ2-5	TGTGCCAGCAGCACCGGACAGGGGGTGAAGACCCAGTACTTC	CASSTGQGVKTQYF
-	TRBV6-2/TRBV6-3	TRBD1	TRBJ1-6	TGTGCCAGCAGTTACGGCCTGGGACAGGGGAATTCACCCCTCCACTTT	CASSYGLGQGNSPLHF
-	TRBV9	-	TRBJ1-4	TGTGCCAGCAGCGTAGACCCAGGGCATGAAAAACTGTTTTTT	CASSVDPGHEKLFF
-	TRBV7-6	-	TRBJ1-2	TGTGCCAGCAGCTTAGCCCCGGGTGCGTTGGATGGCTACACCTTC	CASSLAPGALDGYTF
-	TRBV19	-	TRBJ2-5	TGTGCCAGTAGTGCCCTCTCCGGGGGGCGGGCAGAGACCCAGTACTTC	CASSALSGGRAETQYF
-	TRBV7-9	TRBD1	TRBJ1-4	TGTGCCAGCAGCTTGGGACAGAGTGAGAAACTGTTTTTT	CASSLGQSEKLFF
-	TRBV27	TRBD1	TRBJ1-6	TGTGCCAGCAGTCCTCAAGGCAGGGGGACTTCACCCCTCCACTTT	CASSPQGRGTSPLHF
-	TRBV7-9	TRBD1	TRBJ1-6	TGTGCCAGCAGCATCCCGGACAGGGTGGCTTCACCCCTCCACTTT	CASSIPDRVASPLHF
-	TRBV30	TRBD1	TRBJ1-1	TGTGCCTCGACCGAGGGACAGTTGAACACTGAAGCTTTCTTT	CASTEGQLNTEAFF
-	TRBV6-6	TRBD1	TRBJ1-2	TGTGCCAGCAGGGGATCCGGGACAGGGCCTAACTATGGCTACACCTTC	CASRGSGTGPNYGYTF
-	TRBV2	TRBD2	TRBJ2-7	TGTGCCAGCAGTGAAGGTCTAGCGGGCTACGAGCAGTACTTC	CASSEGLAGYEQYF
-	TRBV19	TRBD1	TRBJ2-5	TGTGCCAGCACGTTGGCTACAGGGGGCGGAGAGACCCAGTACTTC	CASTLATGGGETQYF
few	TRBV20-1	TRBD1	TRBJ1-6	TGCAGTGCTAGTGGGGGCCCCAGGGGGAATTCACCCCTCCACTTT	CSASGGPRGNSPLHF
-	TRBV5-1	TRBD1	TRBJ1-4	TGCGCCAGCAGCCCCACAGGGGCAACTAATGAAAAACTGTTTTTT	CASSPTGATNEKLFF
-	TRBV3-1/TRBV3-2	-	TRBJ2-1	TGTGCCAGCAGCCAAGTCGGGGGACGCTACAATGAGCAGTTCTTC	CASSQVGGRYNEQFF